This T cell receptor beta chain originates from a study of a mutant IDH1 vaccine in newly diagnosed glioma. Study background: Patients got radiotherapy, temozolomide, or both beforehand, and most got both. General study findings and limits: Most patients, 85% to 95%, showed vaccine-induced immune responses.

J lost 5 bases, V lost 2 bases, and 4 bases had no gene match. Germline V gene lookup returns CDR1 KGHSH and CDR2 LQKENI. This CDR3 comprises 14 residues. This table comes from immunoSEQ multiplex PCR, and its TCRdb copy is limited to in-frame clones, with some not included. The sample records tens of thousands of clones, roughly three quarters being singletons. In the case of this clone: The antigen is unknown.

Noted time point: week 11, during vaccination. The content of each vaccine dose was 300 ug of mutant IDH1 20-mer peptide, and topical imiquimod accompanied it. The input for sequencing was peripheral blood mononuclear cells (PBMCs), taken from a glioma patient whose treatment included an IDH1 peptide vaccine. J is TRBJ2-7 and V is TRBV18; 9 bases agree with TRBD1. This TCR came from a man aged 18 to 35 with glioma. Some clones in this sample may be carry-over from other donors' samples. CDR3 region: CASSPMGQGDEQYF. In DNA, the CDR3 is TGTGCCAGCTCACCAATGGGACAGGGAGACGAGCAGTACTTC. Drawing the rest from reference TRBV18 and TRBJ2-7, the complete variable domain is NAGVMQNPRHLVRRRGQEARLRCSPMKGHSHVYWYRQLPEEGLKFMVYLQKENIIDESGMPKERFSAEFPKEGPSILRIQQVVRGDSAAYFCASSPMGQGDEQYFGPGTRLTVT.